This is a list of T cell receptor beta chains from one sample in a study of T cells in Graves' hyperthyroidism and ophthalmopathy. TCRdb used MiXCR to reprocess the multiplex PCR reads, holding one entry per CDR3 protein. The table lists hundreds of thousands of distinct CDR3 sequences, roughly 22% of them singletons, with approximately 60% in the top ten. Sequencing was done on a sample of blood. The receptors here all came from a man in his thirties or forties with Graves' ophthalmopathy. CDR3s include the opening cysteine and the closing phenylalanine or tryptophan. A D gene is named only where the DNA matches it firmly. Only some rows state a clone size, as once, few, many or a class for expanded clones.

j_call clone_size v_call d_call cdr3_aa cdr3_nt
TRBJ2-7 . TRBV5-8 TRBD1 CASSEPGTAIYEQYF TGTGCCAGCAGCGAACCCGGGACAGCAATCTACGAGCAGTACTTC
TRBJ1-5 many TRBV28 . CASSFGGGRNQPQHF TGTGCCAGCAGTTTCGGGGGGGGCCGCAATCAGCCCCAGCATTTT
TRBJ2-1 few TRBV12-3/TRBV12-4 TRBD1 CASSRPSGTGYNEQFF TGTGCCAGCAGTCGCCCATCCGGGACAGGTTACAATGAGCAGTTCTTC
TRBJ2-7 . TRBV7-9 . CASSPSEGQISYEQYF TGTGCCAGCAGCCCTAGTGAAGGACAGATATCCTACGAGCAGTACTTC
TRBJ2-1 few TRBV20-1 TRBD1 CSARDGNRGRDEQFF TGCAGTGCTAGAGACGGAAACAGGGGGCGGGATGAGCAGTTCTTC
TRBJ2-3 many TRBV11-3 . CASSLSSGGTQYF TGTGCCAGCAGCTTAAGCTCTGGAGGTACGCAGTATTTT
TRBJ1-2 . TRBV19 TRBD1 CASSSTGTGEWNYGYTF TGTGCCAGTAGTAGTACCGGGACAGGGGAATGGAACTATGGCTACACCTTC
TRBJ2-7 many TRBV2 . CASSVASDPYEQYF TGTGCCAGCAGTGTGGCTAGCGACCCCTACGAGCAGTACTTC
TRBJ2-7 few TRBV6-1 TRBD1 CASNTIQGPSGEQYF TGTGCCAGCAATACTATACAGGGGCCTAGTGGAGAGCAGTACTTC
TRBJ2-1 . TRBV2 TRBD2 CASSVQRDSYNEQFF TGTGCCAGCAGTGTTCAGCGGGACTCCTACAATGAGCAGTTCTTC
TRBJ2-2 . TRBV28 TRBD1 CASHTQGAGTGELFF TGTGCCAGCCATACCCAGGGGGCTGGGACCGGGGAGCTGTTTTTT
TRBJ2-1 few TRBV7-2 TRBD2 CASSPIRFLAGAWYNEQFF TGTGCCAGCAGCCCCATACGGTTCCTAGCGGGAGCTTGGTACAATGAGCAGTTCTTC
TRBJ2-2 . TRBV18 TRBD1 CASSRQGEVTGELFF TGTGCCAGCTCGAGACAGGGGGAAGTTACCGGGGAGCTGTTTTTT
TRBJ1-1 . TRBV6-1 . CASSEYRAFF TGTGCCAGCTCTGAATACCGGGCTTTCTTT
TRBJ2-7 few TRBV5-1 . CASSLLMTNYEQYF TGCGCCAGCAGCTTGCTTATGACTAACTACGAGCAGTACTTC
TRBJ1-2 many TRBV5-1 TRBD1 CASSFGQGDYGYTF TGCGCCAGCAGCTTCGGACAGGGAGATTATGGCTACACCTTC